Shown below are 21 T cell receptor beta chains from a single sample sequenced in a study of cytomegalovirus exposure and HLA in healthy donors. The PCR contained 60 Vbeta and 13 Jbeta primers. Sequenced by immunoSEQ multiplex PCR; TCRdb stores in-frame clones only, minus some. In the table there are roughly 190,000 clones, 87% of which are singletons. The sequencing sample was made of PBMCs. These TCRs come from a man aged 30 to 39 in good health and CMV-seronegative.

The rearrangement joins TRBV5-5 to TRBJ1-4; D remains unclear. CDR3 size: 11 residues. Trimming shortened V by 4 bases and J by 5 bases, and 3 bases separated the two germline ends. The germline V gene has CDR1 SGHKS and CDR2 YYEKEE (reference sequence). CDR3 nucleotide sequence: TGTGCCAGCAGCCTCAATGAAAAACTGTTTTTT. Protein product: CASSLNEKLFF.

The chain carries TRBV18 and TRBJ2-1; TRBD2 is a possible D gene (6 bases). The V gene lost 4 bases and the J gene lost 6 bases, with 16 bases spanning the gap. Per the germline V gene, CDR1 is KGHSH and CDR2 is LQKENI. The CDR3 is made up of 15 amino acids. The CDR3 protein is CASSLGSGGFNEQFF. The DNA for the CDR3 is TGTGCCAGCTCACTCGGGAGTGGGGGTTTCAATGAGCAGTTCTTC.

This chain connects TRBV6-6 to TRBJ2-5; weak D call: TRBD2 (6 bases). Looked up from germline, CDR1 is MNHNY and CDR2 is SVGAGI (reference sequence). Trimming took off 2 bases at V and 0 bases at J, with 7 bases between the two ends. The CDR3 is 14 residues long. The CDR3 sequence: CASSYGDYQETQYF. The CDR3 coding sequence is TGTGCCAGCAGTTACGGGGACTACCAAGAGACCCAGTACTTC.

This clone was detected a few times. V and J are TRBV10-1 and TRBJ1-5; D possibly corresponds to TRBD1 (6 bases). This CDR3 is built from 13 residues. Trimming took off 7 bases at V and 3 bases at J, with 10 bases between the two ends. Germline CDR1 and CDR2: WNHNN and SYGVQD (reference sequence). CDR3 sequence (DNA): TGCGCCAGCAACAGGGATCTCAATCAGCCCCAGCATTTT. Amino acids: CASNRDLNQPQHF.

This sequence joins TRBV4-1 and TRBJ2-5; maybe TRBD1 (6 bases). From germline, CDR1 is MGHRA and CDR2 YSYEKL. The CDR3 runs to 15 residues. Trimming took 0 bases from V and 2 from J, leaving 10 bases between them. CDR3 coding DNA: TGCGCCAGCAGCCAAGAATTGAGGGGGCAAGAGACCCAGTACTTC. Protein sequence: CASSQELRGQETQYF.

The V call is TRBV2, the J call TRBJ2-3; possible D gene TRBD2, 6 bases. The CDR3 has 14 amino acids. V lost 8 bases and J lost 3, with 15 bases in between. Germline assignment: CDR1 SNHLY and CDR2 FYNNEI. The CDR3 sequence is CASVSRAGTDTQYF. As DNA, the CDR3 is TGTGCCAGCGTGTCGAGGGCGGGGACAGATACGCAGTATTTT.

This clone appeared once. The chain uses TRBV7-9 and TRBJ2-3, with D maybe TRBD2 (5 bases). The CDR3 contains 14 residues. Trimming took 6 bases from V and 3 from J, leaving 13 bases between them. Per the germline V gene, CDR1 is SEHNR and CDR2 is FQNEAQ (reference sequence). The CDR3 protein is CASRVRGGTDTQYF. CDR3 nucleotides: TGTGCCAGCAGGGTACGGGGTGGGACAGATACGCAGTATTTT.

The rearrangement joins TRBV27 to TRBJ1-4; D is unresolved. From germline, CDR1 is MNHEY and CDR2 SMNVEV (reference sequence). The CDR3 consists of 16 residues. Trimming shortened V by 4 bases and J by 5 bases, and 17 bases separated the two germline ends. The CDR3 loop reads CASSSTHRRWNEKLFF. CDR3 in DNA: TGTGCCAGCAGTTCCACACACCGAAGATGGAATGAAAAACTGTTTTTT.

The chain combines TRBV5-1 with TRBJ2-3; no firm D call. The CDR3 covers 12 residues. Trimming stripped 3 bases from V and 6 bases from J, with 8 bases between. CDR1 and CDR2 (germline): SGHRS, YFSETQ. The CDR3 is CASSWSGDTQYF. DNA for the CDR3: TGCGCCAGCAGCTGGAGTGGGGATACGCAGTATTTT.

The CDR3 DNA is TGTGCCAGCAGCTTCGCCGGGACACCGAACACTGAAGCTTTCTTT. Translated, it gives CASSFAGTPNTEAFF. The J gene is TRBJ1-1, the V gene TRBV7-6; the D gene is possibly TRBD1 (6 bases). Germline values: CDR1 SGHVS, CDR2 FNYEAQ. V lost 3 bases and J lost 1, with 12 bases in between. This CDR3 is built from 15 residues.

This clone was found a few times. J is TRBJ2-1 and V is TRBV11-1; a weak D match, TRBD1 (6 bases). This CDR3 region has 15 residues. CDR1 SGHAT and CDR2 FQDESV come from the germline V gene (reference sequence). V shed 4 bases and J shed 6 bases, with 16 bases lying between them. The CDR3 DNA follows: TGTGCCAGCAGCTCAGAGGGGACACCAAGCAATGAGCAGTTCTTC. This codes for CASSSEGTPSNEQFF.

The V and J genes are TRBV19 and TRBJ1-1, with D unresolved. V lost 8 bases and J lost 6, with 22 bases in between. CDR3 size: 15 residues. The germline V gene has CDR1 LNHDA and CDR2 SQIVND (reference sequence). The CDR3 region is CASSLMDGPLPEAFF. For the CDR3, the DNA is TGTGCCAGTTCCTTGATGGATGGGCCCTTACCTGAAGCTTTCTTT.

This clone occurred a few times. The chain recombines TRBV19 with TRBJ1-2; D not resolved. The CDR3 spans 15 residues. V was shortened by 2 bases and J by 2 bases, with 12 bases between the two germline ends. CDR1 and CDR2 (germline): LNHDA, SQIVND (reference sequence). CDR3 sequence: CASSISRGSNYGYTF. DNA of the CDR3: TGTGCCAGTAGTATATCGCGAGGGTCAAACTATGGCTACACCTTC.

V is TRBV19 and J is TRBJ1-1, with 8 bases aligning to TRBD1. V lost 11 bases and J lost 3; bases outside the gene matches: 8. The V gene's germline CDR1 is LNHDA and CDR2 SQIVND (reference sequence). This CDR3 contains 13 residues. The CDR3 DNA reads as TGTGCCTCATCATGGGGACAGGACACTGAAGCTTTCTTT. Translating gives CASSWGQDTEAFF. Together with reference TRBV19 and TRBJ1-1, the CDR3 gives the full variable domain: DGGITQSPKYLFRKEGQNVTLSCEQNLNHDAMYWYRQDPGQGLRLIYYSQIVNDFQKGDIAEGYSVSREKKESFPLTVTSAQKNPTAFYLCASSWGQDTEAFFGQGTRLTVV.

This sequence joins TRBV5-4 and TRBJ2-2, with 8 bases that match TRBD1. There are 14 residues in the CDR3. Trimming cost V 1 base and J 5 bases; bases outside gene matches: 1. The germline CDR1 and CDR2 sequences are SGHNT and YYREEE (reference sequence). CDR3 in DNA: TGTGCCAGCAGCTTGTACAGGGGGACCGGGGAGCTGTTTTTT. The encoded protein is CASSLYRGTGELFF.

This chain's CDR3 is CAISEGGDTQYF. The CDR3 DNA sequence: TGTGCCATCAGTGAGGGAGGAGATACGCAGTATTTT. This rearrangement joins TRBV10-3 to TRBJ2-3; a weak D match, TRBD2 (5 bases). This CDR3 spans 12 amino acids. The germline gives CDR1 ENHRY, CDR2 SYGVKD. V was shortened by 2 bases and J by 5 bases, with 5 bases between the two germline ends.

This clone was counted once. The DNA for the CDR3 is TGTGCCAGCAGTGAATTTTCGGGGATATACAATGAGCAGTTCTTC. Translation gives CASSEFSGIYNEQFF. V and J are TRBV2 and TRBJ2-1; a possible D gene is TRBD2 (5 bases). The CDR3 is 15 residues long. V dropped 2 bases and J dropped 4 bases, with 12 bases sitting between them. Germline values: CDR1 SNHLY, CDR2 FYNNEI.

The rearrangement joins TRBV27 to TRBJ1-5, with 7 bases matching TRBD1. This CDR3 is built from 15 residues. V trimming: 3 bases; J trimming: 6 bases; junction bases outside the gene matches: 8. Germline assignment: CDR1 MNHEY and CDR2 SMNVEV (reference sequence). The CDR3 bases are TGTGCCAGCAGTTTGTCACAGGGGAGCGGTCAGCCCCAGCATTTT. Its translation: CASSLSQGSGQPQHF.

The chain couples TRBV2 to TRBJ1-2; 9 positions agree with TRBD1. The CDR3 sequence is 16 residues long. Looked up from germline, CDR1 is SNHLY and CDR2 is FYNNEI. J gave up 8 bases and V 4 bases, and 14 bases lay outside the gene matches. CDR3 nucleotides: TGTGCCAGCAGTGGGGGGACAGGGTCCCGAGGGGAAGGCTACACCTTC. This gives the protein CASSGGTGSRGEGYTF.

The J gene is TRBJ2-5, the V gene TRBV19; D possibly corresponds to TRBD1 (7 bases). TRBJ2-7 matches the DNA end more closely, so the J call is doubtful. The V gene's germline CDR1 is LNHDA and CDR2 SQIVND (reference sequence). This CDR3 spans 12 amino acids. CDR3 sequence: CASSPGGYEQYF. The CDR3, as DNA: TGTGCCAGTAGTCCAGGGGGGTACGAGCAGTACTTC.

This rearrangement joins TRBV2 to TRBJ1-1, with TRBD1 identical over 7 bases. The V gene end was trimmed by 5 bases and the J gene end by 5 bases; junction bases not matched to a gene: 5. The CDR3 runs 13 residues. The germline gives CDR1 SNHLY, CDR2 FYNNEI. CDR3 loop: CASSQGGYTEAFF. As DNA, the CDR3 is TGTGCCAGCAGTCAAGGGGGCTATACTGAAGCTTTCTTT.